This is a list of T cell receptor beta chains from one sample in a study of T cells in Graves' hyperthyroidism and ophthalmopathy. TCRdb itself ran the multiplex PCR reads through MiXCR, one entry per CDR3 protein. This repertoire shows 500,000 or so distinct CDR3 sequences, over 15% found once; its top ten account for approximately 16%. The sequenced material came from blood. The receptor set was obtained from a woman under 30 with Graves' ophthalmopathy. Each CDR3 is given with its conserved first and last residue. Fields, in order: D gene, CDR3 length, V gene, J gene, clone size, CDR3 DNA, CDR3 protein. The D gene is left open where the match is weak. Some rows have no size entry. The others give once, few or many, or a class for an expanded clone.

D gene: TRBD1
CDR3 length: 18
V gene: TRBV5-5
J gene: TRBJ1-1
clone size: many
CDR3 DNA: TGTGCCAGCAGCTTGGCGGCTGGTGACAGGGGGCGCGGAACTGAAGCTTTCTTT
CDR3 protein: CASSLAAGDRGRGTEAFF

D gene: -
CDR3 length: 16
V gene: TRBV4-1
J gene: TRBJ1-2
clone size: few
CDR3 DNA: TGCGCCAGCAGCCAAGAGACGGGCAGGGACGTCTATGGCTACACCTTC
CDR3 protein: CASSQETGRDVYGYTF

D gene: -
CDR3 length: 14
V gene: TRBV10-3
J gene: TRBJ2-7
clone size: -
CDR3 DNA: TGTGCCATCAGCCCAAACATCGGACAGACCGAGCAGTACTTC
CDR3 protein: CAISPNIGQTEQYF

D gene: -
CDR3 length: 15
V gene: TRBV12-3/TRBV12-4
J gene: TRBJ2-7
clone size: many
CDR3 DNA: TGTGCCAGCAGTTCGATCGGGACTTCCTCCTACGAGCAGTACTTC
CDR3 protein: CASSSIGTSSYEQYF

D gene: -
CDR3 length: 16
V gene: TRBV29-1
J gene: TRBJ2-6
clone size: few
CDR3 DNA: TGCAGCGTCCCGACAGTTGCCAACTCTGGGGCCAACGTCCTGACTTTC
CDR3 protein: CSVPTVANSGANVLTF

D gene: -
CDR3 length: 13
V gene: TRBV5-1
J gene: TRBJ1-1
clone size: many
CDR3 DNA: TGCGCCAGCAGCTTGCTAGGGCAGTCTGAAGCTTTCTTT
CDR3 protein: CASSLLGQSEAFF

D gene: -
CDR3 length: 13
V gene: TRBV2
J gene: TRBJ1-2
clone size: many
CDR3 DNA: TGTGCCAGCACGGACCTGGGTCCCCATGGCTACACCTTC
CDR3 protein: CASTDLGPHGYTF

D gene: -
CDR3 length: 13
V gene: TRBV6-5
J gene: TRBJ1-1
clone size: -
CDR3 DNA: TGTGCCAGCAGTTACCTGGGGGGCACTGAAGCTTTCTTT
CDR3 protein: CASSYLGGTEAFF

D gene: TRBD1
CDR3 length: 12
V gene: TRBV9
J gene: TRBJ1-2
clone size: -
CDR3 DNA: TGTGCCAGCAACAGGGGGAGCTATGGCTACACCTTC
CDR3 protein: CASNRGSYGYTF

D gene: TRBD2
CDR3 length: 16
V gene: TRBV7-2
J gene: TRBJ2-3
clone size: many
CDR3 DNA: TGTGCCAGCAGCAAAGGCACTAGCGGGATCACAGATACGCAGTATTTT
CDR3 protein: CASSKGTSGITDTQYF

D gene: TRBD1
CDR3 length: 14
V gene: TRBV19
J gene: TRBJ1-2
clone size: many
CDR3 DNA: TGTGCCAGTGCACCCGGGACAGTCCTCGGGGGCTACACCTTC
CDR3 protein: CASAPGTVLGGYTF

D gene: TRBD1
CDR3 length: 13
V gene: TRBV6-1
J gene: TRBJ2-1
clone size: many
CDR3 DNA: TGTGCCAGCAGTGGACAGGGCCACAATGAGCAGTTCTTC
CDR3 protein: CASSGQGHNEQFF

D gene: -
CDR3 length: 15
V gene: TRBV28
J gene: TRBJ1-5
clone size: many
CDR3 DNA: TGTGCCAGCAGTTTACCCTACAGGGAGAATCAGCCCCAGCATTTT
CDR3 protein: CASSLPYRENQPQHF

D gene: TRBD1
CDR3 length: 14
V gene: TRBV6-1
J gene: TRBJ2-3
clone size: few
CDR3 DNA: TGTGCCAGCAGTGAGACACAGGGGGCAGATACGCAGTATTTT
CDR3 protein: CASSETQGADTQYF

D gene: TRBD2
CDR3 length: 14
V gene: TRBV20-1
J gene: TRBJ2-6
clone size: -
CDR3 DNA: TGCAGAGCTGGGGGGGACGCTGGGGCCAACGTCCTGACTTTC
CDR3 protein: CRAGGDAGANVLTF

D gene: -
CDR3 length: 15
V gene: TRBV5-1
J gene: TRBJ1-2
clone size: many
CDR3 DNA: TGCGCCAGTTCTCCTACGAGGGGGGTAACCTATGGCTACACCTTC
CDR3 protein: CASSPTRGVTYGYTF

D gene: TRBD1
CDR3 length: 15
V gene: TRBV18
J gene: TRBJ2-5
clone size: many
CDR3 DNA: TGTGCCAGCTCAGCGGCCGGGACAGGGGCCGAGACCCAGTACTTC
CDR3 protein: CASSAAGTGAETQYF

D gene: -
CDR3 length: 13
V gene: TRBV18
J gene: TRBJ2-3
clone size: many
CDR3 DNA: TGTGCCAGCTCACCAAGGGGCTTAGATACGCAGTATTTT
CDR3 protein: CASSPRGLDTQYF

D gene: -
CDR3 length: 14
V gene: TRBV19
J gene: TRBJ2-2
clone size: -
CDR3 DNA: TGTGCCAGTAGTGGAGGGCCGTACACCGGGGAGCTGTTTTTT
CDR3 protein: CASSGGPYTGELFF

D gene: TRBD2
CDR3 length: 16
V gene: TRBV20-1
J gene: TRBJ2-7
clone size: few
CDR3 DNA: TGCAGTGCCAAGGGGACTAGCGGGAGGCTTTCCTACGAGCAGTACTTC
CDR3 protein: CSAKGTSGRLSYEQYF

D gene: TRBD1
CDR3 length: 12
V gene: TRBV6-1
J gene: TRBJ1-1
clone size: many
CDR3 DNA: TGTGCCAGCAGCCCCCCAGGGGGCCGAGCTTTCTTT
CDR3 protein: CASSPPGGRAFF

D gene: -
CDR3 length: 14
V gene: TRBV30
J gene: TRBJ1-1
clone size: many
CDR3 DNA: TGTGCCTGGAGTGTAAGACGGAAGAACACTGAAGCTTTCTTT
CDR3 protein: CAWSVRRKNTEAFF

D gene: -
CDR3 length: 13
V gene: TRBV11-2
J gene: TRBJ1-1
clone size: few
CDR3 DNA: TGTGCCAGCAGAGATGGGGCGAATAATGAAGCTTTCTTT
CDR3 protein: CASRDGANNEAFF

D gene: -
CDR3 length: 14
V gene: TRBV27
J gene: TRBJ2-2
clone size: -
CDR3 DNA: TGTGCCAGCATTAGCTTGGGGGACGCCGGGGAGCTGTTTTTT
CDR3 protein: CASISLGDAGELFF

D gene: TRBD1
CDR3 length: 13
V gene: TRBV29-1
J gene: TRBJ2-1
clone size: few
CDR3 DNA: TGCAGCGCGATAAACAGGGGCCGGTATGAGCAGTTCTTC
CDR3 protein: CSAINRGRYEQFF

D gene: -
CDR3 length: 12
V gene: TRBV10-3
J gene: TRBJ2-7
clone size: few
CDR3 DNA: TGTGCCATCGGGACTGGGTCCTACGAGCAGTACTTC
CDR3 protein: CAIGTGSYEQYF

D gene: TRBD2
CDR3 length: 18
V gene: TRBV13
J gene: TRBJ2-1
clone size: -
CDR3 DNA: TGTGCCAGCAGCTTAGGCTCCCTAGCGGAACTCTCCTACAATGAGCAGTTCTTC
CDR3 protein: CASSLGSLAELSYNEQFF

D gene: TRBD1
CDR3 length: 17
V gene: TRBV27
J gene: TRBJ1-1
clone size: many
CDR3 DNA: TGTGCCAGCAGTTCTAAAGGGGGCGGGGTGTGGAACACTGAAGCTTTCTTT
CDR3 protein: CASSSKGGGVWNTEAFF

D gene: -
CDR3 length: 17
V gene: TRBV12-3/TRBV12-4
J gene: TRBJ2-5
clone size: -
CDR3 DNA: TGTGCCAGCAGTTTAGCCCTAAGCGACAGGTACCAAGAGACCCAGTACTTC
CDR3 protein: CASSLALSDRYQETQYF

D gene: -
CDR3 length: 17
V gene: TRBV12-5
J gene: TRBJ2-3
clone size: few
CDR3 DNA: TGTGCTAGTGGTCCCAAGACCCTGGAATCTAGCACAGATACGCAGTATTTT
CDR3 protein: CASGPKTLESSTDTQYF

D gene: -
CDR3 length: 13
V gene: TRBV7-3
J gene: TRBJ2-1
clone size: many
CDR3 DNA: TGTGCCAGCAGCTTAAACCCCGACAATGAGCAGTTCTTC
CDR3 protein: CASSLNPDNEQFF

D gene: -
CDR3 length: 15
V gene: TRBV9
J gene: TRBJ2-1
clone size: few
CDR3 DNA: TGTGCCAGCAGCGTAGGGGACACCCTCTACAATGAGCAGTTCTTC
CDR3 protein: CASSVGDTLYNEQFF

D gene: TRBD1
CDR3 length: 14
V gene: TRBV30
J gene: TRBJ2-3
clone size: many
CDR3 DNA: TGTGCCTGGAACCGGGACAGGGGCGCAGATACGCAGTATTTT
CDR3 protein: CAWNRDRGADTQYF

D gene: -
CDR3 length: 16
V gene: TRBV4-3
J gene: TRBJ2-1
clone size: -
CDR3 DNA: TGCGCCAGCAGCCAGGGCTGGGCTAGCGTCAACAATGAGCAGTTCTTC
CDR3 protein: CASSQGWASVNNEQFF

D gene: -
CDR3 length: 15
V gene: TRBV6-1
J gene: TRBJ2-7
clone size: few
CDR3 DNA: TGTGCCAGCAGTAGGACAGACATAACTTACTACGAGCAGTACTTC
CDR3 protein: CASSRTDITYYEQYF

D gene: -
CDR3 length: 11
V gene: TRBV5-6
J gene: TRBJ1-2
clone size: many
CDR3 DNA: TGTGCCAGCAGCTTGCAGGACGGCTACACCTTC
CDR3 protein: CASSLQDGYTF

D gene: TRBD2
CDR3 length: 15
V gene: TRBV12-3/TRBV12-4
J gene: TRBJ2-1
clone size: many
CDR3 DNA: TGTGCCAGCAGTCCCCTAGCGGGAGGGCCCAATGAGCAGTTCTTC
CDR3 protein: CASSPLAGGPNEQFF

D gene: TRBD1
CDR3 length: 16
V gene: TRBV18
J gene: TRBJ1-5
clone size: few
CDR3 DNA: TGTGCCAGCTCAGTCGGGGACAGGGGGACTGAACAGCCCCAGCATTTT
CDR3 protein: CASSVGDRGTEQPQHF

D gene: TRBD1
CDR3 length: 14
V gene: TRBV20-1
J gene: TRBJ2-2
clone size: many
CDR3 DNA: TGCAGTGCCCCGACAGGGAAAAACACCGGGGAGCTGTTTTTT
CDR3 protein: CSAPTGKNTGELFF

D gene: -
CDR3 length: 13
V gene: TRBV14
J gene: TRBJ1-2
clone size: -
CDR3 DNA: TGTGCCAGCAGAGGCCCGGAGTTATATGGCTACACCTTC
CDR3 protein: CASRGPELYGYTF

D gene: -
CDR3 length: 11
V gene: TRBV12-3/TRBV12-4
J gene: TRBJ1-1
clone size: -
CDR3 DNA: TGTGCCAGCAGTTTTGGGGGAGAAGCTTTCTTT
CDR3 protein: CASSFGGEAFF

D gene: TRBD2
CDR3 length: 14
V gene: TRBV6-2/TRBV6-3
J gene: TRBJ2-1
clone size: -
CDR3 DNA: TGTGCCATACTTAGCGGGAGCGCCTACAATGAGCAGTTCTTC
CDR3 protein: CAILSGSAYNEQFF

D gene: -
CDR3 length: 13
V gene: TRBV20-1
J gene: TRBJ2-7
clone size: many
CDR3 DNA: TGCAGTGCTAGAGAGGGGGAGTTGTACGAGCAGTACTTC
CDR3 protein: CSAREGELYEQYF

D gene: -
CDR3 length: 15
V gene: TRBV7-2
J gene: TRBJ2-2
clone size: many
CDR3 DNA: TGTGCCAGCAGTCTACTGCGGGAACAACGCGGGGAGCTGTTTTTT
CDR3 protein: CASSLLREQRGELFF

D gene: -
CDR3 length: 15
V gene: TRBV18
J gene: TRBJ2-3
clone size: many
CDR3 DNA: TGTGCCAGCTCGCAGGACTTGCGGGTCACAGATACGCAGTATTTT
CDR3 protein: CASSQDLRVTDTQYF

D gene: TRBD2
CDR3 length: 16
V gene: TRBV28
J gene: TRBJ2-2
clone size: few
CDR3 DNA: TGTGCCAGCAGTTTAAGTTTCGGCGGGGGGGCCGGGGAGCTGTTTTTT
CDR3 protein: CASSLSFGGGAGELFF

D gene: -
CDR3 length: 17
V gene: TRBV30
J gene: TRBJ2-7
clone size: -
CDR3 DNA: TGTGCCTGGAGTATGGTACCACTAGCGGGACAGGGCTACGAGCAGTACTTC
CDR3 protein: CAWSMVPLAGQGYEQYF

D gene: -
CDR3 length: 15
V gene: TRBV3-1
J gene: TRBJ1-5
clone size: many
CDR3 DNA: TGTGCCAGCAGCCAAGATCTTCGGGGAGGATCAGCCCAGCATTTT
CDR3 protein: CASSQDLRGGSAQHF

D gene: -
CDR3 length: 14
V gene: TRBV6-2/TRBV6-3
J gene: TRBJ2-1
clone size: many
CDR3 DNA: TGTGCCAGCAGTAGGACAGTTTCCTACAATGAGCAGTTCTTC
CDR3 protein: CASSRTVSYNEQFF

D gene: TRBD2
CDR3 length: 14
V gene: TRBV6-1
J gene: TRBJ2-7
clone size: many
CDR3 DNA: TGTGCCAGCAGCTCTAGCGGGAGCTCCTACGAGCAGTACTTC
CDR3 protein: CASSSSGSSYEQYF

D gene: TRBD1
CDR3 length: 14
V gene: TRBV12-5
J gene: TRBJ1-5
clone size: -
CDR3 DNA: TGTGCTAGTGGTTTAGGACAGGGGGTTCAGCCCCAGCATTTT
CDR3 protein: CASGLGQGVQPQHF

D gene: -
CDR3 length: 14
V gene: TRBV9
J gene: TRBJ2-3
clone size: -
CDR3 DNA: TGTGCCAGCAGCGTACGAATTAGCGCAGATACGCAGTATTTT
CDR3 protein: CASSVRISADTQYF

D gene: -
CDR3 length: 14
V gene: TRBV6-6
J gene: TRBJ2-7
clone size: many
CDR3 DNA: TGTGCCAGCAGTTACTCGGTAGGGGGTCAAGAGCAGTACTTC
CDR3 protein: CASSYSVGGQEQYF

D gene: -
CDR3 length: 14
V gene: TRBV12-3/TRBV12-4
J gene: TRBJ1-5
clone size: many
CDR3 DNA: TGTGCCAGCAGTTTTAACGGCCTCGGGCAGCCCCAGCATTTT
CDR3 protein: CASSFNGLGQPQHF

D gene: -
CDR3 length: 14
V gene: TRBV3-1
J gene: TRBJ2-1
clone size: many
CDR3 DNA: TGTGCCAGCAGCCAGGCGGGTAGTAACAATGAGCAGTTCTTC
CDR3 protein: CASSQAGSNNEQFF